The 10 T cell receptor beta chains below come from one sample, sequenced in a study of blood T cells in healthy people across ages. With a J-beta primer mix and a sample-barcoded 5' primer, a second PCR ran about 7 to 11 cycles. One entry per CDR3 protein, called by TCRdb with MiXCR from the 5' RACE reads. The profile shows 700,000 to 900,000 distinct CDR3 sequences, around half of them singletons. The source material was blood. All receptors come from a man older than 75 in good health.

The chain employs TRBV4-2 and TRBJ2-1; 8 bases match TRBD2. J lost 0 bases, V lost 0 bases, and 13 bases had no gene match. Germline CDR1 reads LGHNA; CDR2 reads YNFKEQ. CDR3 length: 20 amino acids. Written as DNA, the CDR3 is TGTGCCAGCAGCCAAGATAACGGAGTAGCGGGGCCGAGCTCCTACAATGAGCAGTTCTTC. Encoded protein: CASSQDNGVAGPSSYNEQFF.

This chain links TRBV27 with TRBJ1-4, with TRBD1 as a possible D gene (5 bases). V was shortened by 9 bases and J by 8 bases, with 25 bases between the two germline ends. Per the germline V gene, CDR1 is MNHEY and CDR2 is SMNVEV (reference sequence). The CDR3 consists of 16 residues. The CDR3 here is CASSEMVAGREEKLFF. CDR3 coding DNA: TGTGCCAGTAGCGAAATGGTAGCAGGGCGAGAGGAAAAACTGTTTTTT.

The chain carries TRBV5-1 and TRBJ2-1; 7 bases align to TRBD2. The end of the DNA is better explained by TRBJ2-7, so the J call may be wrong. Germline V gene data show CDR1 as SGHRS and CDR2 as YFSETQ. The CDR3 covers 17 residues. CDR3 nucleotides: TGCGCCAGCGCGGGGAAACTAGCGCAGAGCTCCTACAATGAGCAGTACTTC. Amino acid sequence: CASAGKLAQSSYNEQYF.

Many counts were recorded for this clonotype. The chain links TRBV25-1 to TRBJ2-7; D unresolved. Per germline, CDR1 MGHDK and CDR2 SYGVNS. V lost 6 bases, J lost 0 bases, and 12 bases lay in between. This CDR3 is 14 amino acids long. CDR3 protein: CASSKGMSSYEQYF. Written as DNA, the CDR3 is TGTGCCAGCAGCAAAGGGATGAGCTCCTACGAGCAGTACTTC.

This clonotype was detected once. The chain recombines TRBV24-1 with TRBJ2-1; 8 nucleotides match TRBD1. V dropped 6 bases and J dropped 6; count of bases not matched to a gene: 9. Germline V CDR1 and CDR2: KGHDR, SFDVKD. CDR3 length equals 15 residues. CDR3 in amino acids: CATSSGGPMSNEQFF. The DNA for the CDR3 is TGTGCCACCAGTTCAGGGGGCCCCATGTCCAATGAGCAGTTCTTC.

The chain links TRBV5-1 to TRBJ2-3; 9 bases are a match to TRBD1. The V segment lost 1 base and the J segment 4 bases; nucleotides outside the gene matches: 7. The V gene's germline CDR1 is SGHRS and CDR2 YFSETQ. The CDR3 runs to 16 residues. CDR3 nucleotide sequence: TGCGCCAGCAGCTTGAACCGGGACAGGGTCCCAGATACGCAGTATTTT. Residues: CASSLNRDRVPDTQYF.

This clonotype was detected only a few times. The DNA of the CDR3 is TGTGCCAGCAGTTTGGGACAGGGGGCATCTGGCTACACCTTC. Encoded protein: CASSLGQGASGYTF. The chain combines TRBV12-3 or TRBV12-4 with TRBJ1-2; 12 bases map to TRBD1. This CDR3 spans 14 amino acids. Losses at the gene ends were 3 bases for V and 7 bases for J; bases not matched to a gene: 3.

The CDR3 bases are TGTGCCAGCAGCTTAGAAGGGGAGGGTTCACCCCTCCACTTT. As protein: CASSLEGEGSPLHF. V is TRBV7-9 and J is TRBJ1-6; D is possibly TRBD1 (5 bases). Germline V gene lookup returns CDR1 SEHNR and CDR2 FQNEAQ (reference sequence). With 1 base removed from V and 9 bases from J, the gap between germline ends came to 10 bases. The CDR3 contains 14 residues.

V is TRBV27 and J is TRBJ2-3; 7 bases match TRBD2. The V gene's germline CDR1 is MNHEY and CDR2 SMNVEV (reference sequence). Trimming at V came to 5 bases and at J to 5 bases, leaving 7 bases not matched to a gene. The CDR3 length is 14 residues. The CDR3 sequence: CASSPWTGGDTQYF. CDR3 sequence (DNA): TGTGCCAGCAGTCCCTGGACGGGGGGAGATACGCAGTATTTT.

The gene calls are TRBV6-1 and TRBJ2-5; D remains unclear. This CDR3 region has 14 residues. V was cut by 4 bases and J by 4 bases, with 13 bases left in between. Germline loops: CDR1 MNHNS, CDR2 SASEGT. CDR3 coding DNA: TGTGCCAGCAGTGGGGCATCGCTGGGAGAGACCCAGTACTTC. It is translated as CASSGASLGETQYF.